Presented here are 21 T cell receptor beta chains from one specimen sequenced in a study of spatial heterogeneity in lung cancer. TCRdb re-called the 5' RACE reads with MiXCR, one entry per CDR3 protein. The repertoire includes some 34,000 distinct CDR3 sequences, roughly 6.5% of them detected once, and approximately 28% sits in the top ten. Sample time point: sample taken at primary tumor resection. The sequencing here drew on PBMCs, taken at surgery. These receptors came from a female donor with early-stage non-small cell lung cancer.

As regards this clonotype: A read error may be the cause here, since a much bigger clone is one base away. The chain links TRBV7-9 to TRBJ1-2; D is undetermined. Between the trimmed V and J ends, which lost 5 bases and 4 bases, there was a span of 17 bases. Per the germline V gene, CDR1 is SEHNR and CDR2 is FQNEAQ (reference sequence). The CDR3 runs to 15 residues. This CDR3 is CASSLQSLGTYGYTF. The CDR3 DNA reads as TGTGCCAGCAGCCTGCAATCCCTGGGTACCTATGGCTACACCTTC.

Worth noting for this clonotype: A much larger clone differs by one base, so this may be a read error. The CDR3 nucleotides are TGCAGTGTGGACCAGCAAAAGACCCAGTACTTC. Translation gives CSVDQQKTQYF. The chain is built from TRBV20-1 and TRBJ2-5; D not certain. The V end was cut by 7 bases, the J end by 6 bases, with 12 bases between. This CDR3 contains 11 residues. The germline V gene encodes CDR1 DFQATT and CDR2 SNEGSKA (reference sequence).

This clonotype was detected many times. The chain joins TRBV5-1 to TRBJ2-1; D is uncertain. Germline CDR1 reads SGHRS; CDR2 reads YFSETQ. The CDR3 extends over 15 amino acids. Trimming left V 4 bases short and J 1 base short, with 12 bases between. The CDR3 reads CASSTDLTSYNEQFF. The DNA of the CDR3 is TGCGCCAGCAGCACCGACTTGACGTCCTACAATGAGCAGTTCTTC.

The rearrangement uses TRBV7-9 and TRBJ1-5; D gene uncertain. This CDR3 spans 12 amino acids. Trimming left V 6 bases short and J 4 bases short, with 7 bases between. The germline CDR1 and CDR2 sequences are SEHNR and FQNEAQ (reference sequence). The CDR3 nucleotides are TGTGCCAGCAGTTGGGGAAATCAGCCCCAGCATTTT. It is translated as CASSWGNQPQHF.

This clonotype has more than one count but fewer than ten. The V and J genes are TRBV6-6 and TRBJ2-7, with TRBD2 matching 9 bases. Germline CDR1 is MNHNY and CDR2 is SVGAGI (reference sequence). The V segment lost 3 bases and the J segment 1 base; nucleotides outside the gene matches: 7. This CDR3 is built from 16 residues. In nucleotides, the CDR3 is TGTGCCAGCAGTTATCCGGGACTAGCACCTTCCTACGAGCAGTACTTC. Translated: CASSYPGLAPSYEQYF.

This clonotype has more than one count but fewer than ten. This rearrangement joins TRBV29-1 to TRBJ1-2, with D maybe TRBD1 (6 bases). The germline V and J ends were trimmed by 4 bases and 7 bases, with 13 bases remaining between them. The CDR3 extends over 12 amino acids. Germline lookup yields CDR1 SQVTM and CDR2 ANQGSEA. The CDR3 DNA is TGCAGCGTTGCAGGGGTCGAAACTGGCTACACCTTC. Its protein is CSVAGVETGYTF.

This clonotype was observed many times. The chain has TRBV7-9 and TRBJ2-2; TRBD1 agrees at 7 bases. Germline V gene data show CDR1 as SEHNR and CDR2 as FQNEAQ (reference sequence). With V trimmed by 4 bases and J by 5 bases, 7 bases remained unmatched. The CDR3 has 15 amino acids. CDR3 sequence (DNA): TGTGCCAGCAGCTACGACAGGGATGTGACCGGGGAGCTGTTTTTT. Protein product: CASSYDRDVTGELFF.

This clonotype was detected ten times or more. The chain links TRBV2 to TRBJ2-5, with 7 bases aligning to TRBD1. V shed 10 bases and J 5 bases; nucleotides not matched to a gene: 7. Germline V gene lookup returns CDR1 SNHLY and CDR2 FYNNEI. CDR3 length: 12 amino acids. The CDR3 DNA sequence: TGTGCCACAGGACAGGTTTCGGAGACCCAGTACTTC. It yields the protein CATGQVSETQYF.

Ten or more counts support this clonotype. This chain links TRBV18 with TRBJ1-2; 8 bases map to TRBD1. Germline CDR1 reads KGHSH; CDR2 reads LQKENI. V was pared by 3 bases and J by 5 bases, with 5 bases of the junction left unmatched. CDR3 size: 14 residues. The CDR3 region has the DNA TGTGCCAGCTCACCTAGGACAGGGCGTTATGGCTACACCTTC. Protein product: CASSPRTGRYGYTF.

This clonotype was counted at least ten times. The rearrangement links TRBV5-1 to TRBJ1-1; the match to TRBD1 covers 7 bases. Germline V gene sequence: CDR1 SGHRS, CDR2 YFSETQ. V lost 4 bases and J lost 1; bases outside the gene matches: 7. The CDR3 runs 15 residues. CDR3 protein: CASSPRGTANTEAFF. The CDR3 DNA reads TGCGCCAGCAGCCCGCGCGGGACAGCGAACACTGAAGCTTTCTTT.

This clonotype was counted ten times or more. The CDR3 sequence is CASSLAGLASNEQFF. The CDR3 DNA sequence: TGTGCCAGCAGCTTAGCAGGACTAGCCTCCAATGAGCAGTTCTTC. The chain has TRBV7-2 and TRBJ2-1, with 8 bases lining up with TRBD2. After removal of 0 bases from V and 6 bases from J, the junction contained 4 bases not matched to a gene. This CDR3 contains 15 residues. Looked up from germline, CDR1 is SGHTA and CDR2 is FQGNSA.

This clonotype turned up a few times. This chain uses TRBV19 with TRBJ2-7, with 12 bases fitting TRBD2. V lost 6 bases and J lost 0; bases outside the gene matches: 3. The CDR3 contains 15 residues. Per germline, CDR1 LNHDA and CDR2 SQIVND (reference sequence). Here the CDR3 reads CASSMTSGSSYEQYF. In DNA form, the CDR3 reads TGTGCCAGTAGCATGACTAGCGGGAGCTCCTACGAGCAGTACTTC.

The chain uses TRBV18 and TRBJ2-5; D unclear. V lost 6 bases to trimming and J lost 5 bases, with 13 bases between them. The CDR3 contains 13 residues. Germline CDR1 reads KGHSH; CDR2 reads LQKENI. The CDR3 region has the DNA TGTGCCAGCTCTCCCGGCCTGACGGAGACCCAGTACTTC. Translated: CASSPGLTETQYF. The full variable domain, completed using reference TRBV18 and TRBJ2-5, is NAGVMQNPRHLVRRRGQEARLRCSPMKGHSHVYWYRQLPEEGLKFMVYLQKENIIDESGMPKERFSAEFPKEGPSILRIQQVVRGDSAAYFCASSPGLTETQYFGPGTRLLVL.

This clonotype was seen at least ten times. V usage is TRBV6-5 and J usage is TRBJ1-1; TRBD1 matches at 9 bases. CDR3 length equals 14 residues. V dropped 4 bases and J dropped 5; count of bases not matched to a gene: 5. CDR1 is MNHEY and CDR2 is SVGAGI in the germline V gene. The CDR3 region has the DNA TGTGCCAGCAGTTTACAGGGGGCGGGAACTGAAGCTTTCTTT. Its protein is CASSLQGAGTEAFF.

This clonotype was counted only a few times. The V and J genes are TRBV6-5 and TRBJ2-7, with 10 bases lining up with TRBD2. CDR3 length: 16 residues. Looked up from germline, CDR1 is MNHEY and CDR2 is SVGAGI. V trimming: 5 bases; J trimming: 1 base; junction bases outside the gene matches: 8. The DNA of the CDR3 is TGTGCCAGCAGTAGTTATAGCGGGGGGTATTCCTACGAGCAGTACTTC. Its translation is CASSSYSGGYSYEQYF.

This clonotype occurred many times. The genes are TRBV5-6 and TRBJ2-5, with a possible D match to TRBD2 (5 bases). V was trimmed by 5 bases and J by 5 bases, leaving 10 bases between them. The CDR3 extends over 12 amino acids. Germline V CDR1 and CDR2: SGHDT, YYEEEE. The CDR3 loop is CASSRRGETQYF. The DNA of the CDR3 is TGTGCCAGCAGTAGACGCGGGGAGACCCAGTACTTC.

This clonotype was counted between two and nine times. The V gene is TRBV20-1, the J gene TRBJ2-3; 9 bases fit TRBD1. Germline-derived CDR1 and CDR2 are DFQATT and SNEGSKA (reference sequence). CDR3 length equals 14 residues. The V and J ends lost 6 bases and 8 bases, in that order; junction bases with no gene match: 12. Here the CDR3 reads CSAGDRVGPGTQYF. The CDR3 DNA is TGCAGTGCAGGGGACAGGGTTGGACCCGGTACGCAGTATTTT.

This clonotype was seen a few times. CDR3 in amino acids: CASSVGAGEKLFF. The CDR3 nucleotides are TGCGCCAGCAGTGTTGGGGCAGGTGAAAAACTGTTTTTT. The V gene is TRBV10-2, the J gene TRBJ1-4, with D tentatively TRBD1 (5 bases). The germline V and J ends were trimmed by 4 bases and 7 bases, with 10 bases remaining between them. From germline, CDR1 is WSHSY and CDR2 SAAADI. CDR3 length: 13 residues.

This clonotype was observed a few times. The rearrangement uses TRBV10-3 and TRBJ1-2, with TRBD1 matching over 10 bases. The J segment lost 6 bases and the V segment lost 4 bases, leaving 14 bases of the junction unmatched. This CDR3 has 17 amino acids. Germline assignment: CDR1 ENHRY and CDR2 SYGVKD. CDR3 protein: CAISGPGTGAQLNGYTF. The CDR3 DNA reads as TGTGCCATCAGTGGTCCAGGGACAGGGGCTCAACTAAATGGCTACACCTTC.

Many counts were recorded for this clonotype. The chain is built from TRBV28 and TRBJ1-1; no firm D call. V lost 8 bases and J lost 1, with 11 bases in between. There are 13 residues in the CDR3. Germline CDR1 reads MDHEN; CDR2 reads SYDVKM. The CDR3 bases are TGTGCCAGCGCATTACGGCGGAACACTGAAGCTTTCTTT. The encoded protein is CASALRRNTEAFF.

This clonotype came up many times. V gene TRBV11-3 combines with J gene TRBJ1-6; 10 bases line up with TRBD1. J gave up 10 bases and V 3 bases, and 0 bases lay outside the gene matches. Germline CDR1 reads SGHNT; CDR2 reads YENEEA. The CDR3 loop spans 13 amino acids. The chain's CDR3 is CASSLGQGSPLHF. The CDR3 DNA reads TGTGCCAGCAGCTTGGGACAGGGGTCACCCCTCCACTTT.